This T cell receptor beta chain appears in the sequencing data of a study of blood T cell repertoires in COVID-19. The wider study: The United States, Italy and Spain supplied acute and convalescent COVID-19 samples.

Measured with immunoSEQ multiplex PCR; TCRdb has only the in-frame clones, and not every one. The sample lists some 120,000 clones, 70% to 90% occurring once. Germline CDR1 and CDR2: LNHDA and SQIVND (reference sequence). The junction had 5 bases not matched to a gene; V was cut back by 8 bases and J by 2 bases. The CDR3 is made up of 14 amino acids. The sequence came from a woman in her fifties or sixties with active or convalescent COVID-19. This chain uses TRBV19 with TRBJ2-1; 8 nucleotides match TRBD2. The sequenced sample was peripheral blood. CDR3 sequence: CASREGRAYNEQFF. The CDR3 nucleotides read TGTGCCAGTCGGGAGGGGCGGGCCTACAATGAGCAGTTCTTC.